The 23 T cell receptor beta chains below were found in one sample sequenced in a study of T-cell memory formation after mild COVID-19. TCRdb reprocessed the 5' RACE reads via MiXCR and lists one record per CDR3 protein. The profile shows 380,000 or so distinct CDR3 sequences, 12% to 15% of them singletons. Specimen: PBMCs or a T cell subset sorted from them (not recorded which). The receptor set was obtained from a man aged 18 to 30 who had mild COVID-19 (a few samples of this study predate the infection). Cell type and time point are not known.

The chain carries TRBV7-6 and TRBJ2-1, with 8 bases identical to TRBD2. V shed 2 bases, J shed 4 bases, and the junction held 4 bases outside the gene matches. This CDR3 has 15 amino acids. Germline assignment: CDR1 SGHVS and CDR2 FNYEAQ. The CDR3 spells CASSLMSSGYNEQFF. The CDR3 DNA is TGTGCCAGCAGCTTAATGTCTAGCGGGTACAATGAGCAGTTCTTC.

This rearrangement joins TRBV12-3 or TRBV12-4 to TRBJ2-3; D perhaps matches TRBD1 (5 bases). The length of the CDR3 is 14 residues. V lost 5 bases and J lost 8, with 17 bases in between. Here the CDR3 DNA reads TGTGCCAGCAGTCACTATCCCCGAAGGGGTACGCAGTATTTT. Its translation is CASSHYPRRGTQYF.

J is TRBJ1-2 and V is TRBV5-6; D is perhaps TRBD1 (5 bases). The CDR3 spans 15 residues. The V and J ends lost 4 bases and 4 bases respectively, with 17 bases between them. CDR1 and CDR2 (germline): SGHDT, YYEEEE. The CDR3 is CASSPRPGTAYGYTF. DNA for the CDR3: TGTGCCAGCAGCCCTCGCCCTGGGACTGCCTATGGCTACACCTTC. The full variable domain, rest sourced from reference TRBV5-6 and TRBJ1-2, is DAGVTQSPTHLIKTRGQQVTLRCSPKSGHDTVSWYQQALGQGPQFIFQYYEEEERQRGNFPDRFSGHQFPNYSSELNVNALLLGDSALYLCASSPRPGTAYGYTFGSGTRLTVV.

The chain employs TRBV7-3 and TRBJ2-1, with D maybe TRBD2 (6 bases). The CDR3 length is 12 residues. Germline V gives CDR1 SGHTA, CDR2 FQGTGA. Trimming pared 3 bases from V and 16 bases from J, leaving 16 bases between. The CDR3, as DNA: TGTGCCAGCAGCTTGGGGCGGGGACCCCCATTCTTC. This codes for CASSLGRGPPFF.

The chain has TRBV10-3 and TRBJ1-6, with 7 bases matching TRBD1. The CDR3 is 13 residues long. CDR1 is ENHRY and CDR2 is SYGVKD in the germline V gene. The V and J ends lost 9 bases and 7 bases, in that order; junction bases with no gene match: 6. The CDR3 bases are TGTGCCATAGCCCGGGACAGCAATTCACCCCTCCACTTT. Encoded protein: CAIARDSNSPLHF.

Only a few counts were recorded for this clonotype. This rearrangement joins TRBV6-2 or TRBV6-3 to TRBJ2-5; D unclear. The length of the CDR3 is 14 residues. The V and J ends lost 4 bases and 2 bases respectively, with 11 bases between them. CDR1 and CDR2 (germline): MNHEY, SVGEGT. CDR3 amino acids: CASSLLRKQETQYF. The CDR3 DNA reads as TGTGCCAGCAGTTTACTCCGGAAACAAGAGACCCAGTACTTC.

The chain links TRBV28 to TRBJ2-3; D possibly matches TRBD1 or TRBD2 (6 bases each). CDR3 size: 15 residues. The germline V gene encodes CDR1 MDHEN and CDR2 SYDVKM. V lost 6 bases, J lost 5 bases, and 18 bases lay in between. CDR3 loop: CASREPRGLGDTQYF. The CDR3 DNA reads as TGTGCCAGCAGAGAGCCTCGGGGGCTGGGAGATACGCAGTATTTT.

The chain's CDR3 is CASKLTGTRGTQYF. CDR3 nucleotides: TGTGCCAGCAAACTAACCGGGACTAGAGGGACCCAGTACTTC. The V gene is TRBV6-5, the J gene TRBJ2-5; 8 bases agree with TRBD2. From germline, CDR1 is MNHEY and CDR2 SVGAGI. Trimming removed 7 bases from V and 7 bases from J; junction bases left unmatched: 11. This CDR3 is built from 14 residues.

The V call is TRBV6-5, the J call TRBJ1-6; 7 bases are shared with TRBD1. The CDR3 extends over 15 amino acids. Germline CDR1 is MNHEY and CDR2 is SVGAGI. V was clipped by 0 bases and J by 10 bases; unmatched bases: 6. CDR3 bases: TGTGCCAGCAGTTACTCGGCAGGGGGTCAATCACCCCTCCACTTT. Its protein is CASSYSAGGQSPLHF.

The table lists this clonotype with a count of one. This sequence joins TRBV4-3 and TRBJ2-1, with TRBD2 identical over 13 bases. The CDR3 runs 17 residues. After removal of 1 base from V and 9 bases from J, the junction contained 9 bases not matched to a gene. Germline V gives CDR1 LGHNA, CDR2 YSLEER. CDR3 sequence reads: CASSQAGGTSGVVEQFF. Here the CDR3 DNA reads TGCGCCAGCAGCCAAGCTGGGGGGACTAGCGGGGTTGTTGAGCAGTTCTTC.

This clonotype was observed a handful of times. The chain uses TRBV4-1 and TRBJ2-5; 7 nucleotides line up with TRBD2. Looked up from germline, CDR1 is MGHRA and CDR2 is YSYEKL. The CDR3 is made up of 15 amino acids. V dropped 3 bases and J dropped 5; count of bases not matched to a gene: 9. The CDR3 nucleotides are TGCGCCAGCAGCCAGGGAGGGAGCGTCCGGGAGACCCAGTACTTC. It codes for CASSQGGSVRETQYF.

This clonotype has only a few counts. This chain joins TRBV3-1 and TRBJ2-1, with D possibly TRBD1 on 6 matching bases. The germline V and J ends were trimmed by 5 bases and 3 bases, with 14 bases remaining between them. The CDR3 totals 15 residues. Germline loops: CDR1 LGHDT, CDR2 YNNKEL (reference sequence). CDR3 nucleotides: TGTGCCAGCAGCAGGACAGTCGGCCACTACAATGAGCAGTTCTTC. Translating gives CASSRTVGHYNEQFF.

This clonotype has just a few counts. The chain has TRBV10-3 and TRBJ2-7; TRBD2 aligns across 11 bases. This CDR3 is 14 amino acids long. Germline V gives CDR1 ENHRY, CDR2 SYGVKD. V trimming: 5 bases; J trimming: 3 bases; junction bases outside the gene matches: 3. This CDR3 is CAISSSGGSYEQYV. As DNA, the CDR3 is TGTGCCATCAGTTCTAGCGGGGGGAGCTACGAGCAGTACGTC.

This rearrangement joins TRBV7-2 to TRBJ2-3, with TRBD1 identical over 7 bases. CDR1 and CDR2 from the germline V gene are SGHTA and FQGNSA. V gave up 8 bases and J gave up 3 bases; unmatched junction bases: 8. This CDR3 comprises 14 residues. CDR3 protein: CASGPGTETDTQYF. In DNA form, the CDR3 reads TGTGCCAGCGGCCCCGGGACAGAAACAGATACGCAGTATTTT.

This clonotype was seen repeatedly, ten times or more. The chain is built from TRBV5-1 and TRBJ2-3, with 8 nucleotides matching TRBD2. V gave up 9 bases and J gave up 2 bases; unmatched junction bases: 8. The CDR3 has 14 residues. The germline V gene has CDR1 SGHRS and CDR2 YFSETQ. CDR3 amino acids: CATTPGGATDTQYF. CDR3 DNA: TGCGCCACCACCCCCGGGGGGGCCACAGATACGCAGTATTTT.

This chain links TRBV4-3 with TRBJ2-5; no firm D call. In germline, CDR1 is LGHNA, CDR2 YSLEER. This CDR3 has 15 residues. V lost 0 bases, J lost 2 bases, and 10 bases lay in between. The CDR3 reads CASSQELSSQETQYF. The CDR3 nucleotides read TGCGCCAGCAGCCAAGAGTTATCGAGTCAAGAGACCCAGTACTTC.

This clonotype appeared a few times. This CDR3 reads CASRRSNQPQHF. As DNA, the CDR3 is TGTGCCAGCCGCAGAAGCAATCAGCCCCAGCATTTT. The J gene is TRBJ1-5, the V gene TRBV21-1. TRBV21-1 is a listed pseudogene. The CDR3 has 12 residues.

The CDR3 protein is CASSTGRPGANVLTF. The CDR3 DNA is TGTGCCAGCTCAACAGGGCGTCCTGGGGCCAACGTCCTGACTTTC. The rearrangement links TRBV18 to TRBJ2-6, with D possibly TRBD1 on 6 matching bases. V lost 5 bases and J lost 2, with 10 bases in between. Germline-derived CDR1 and CDR2 are KGHSH and LQKENI. This CDR3 region has 15 residues.

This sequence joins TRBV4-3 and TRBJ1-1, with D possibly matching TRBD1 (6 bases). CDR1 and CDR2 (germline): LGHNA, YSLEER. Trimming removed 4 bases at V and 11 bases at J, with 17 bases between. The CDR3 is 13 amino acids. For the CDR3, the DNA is TGCGCCAGCAGCCCTCTGTCGACAGGCCCGGCTTTCTTT. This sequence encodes CASSPLSTGPAFF.

The CDR3 bases are TGTGCCAGTAGTCGACAGATCTATGGCTACACCTTC. As protein: CASSRQIYGYTF. The chain uses TRBV19 and TRBJ1-2, with a weak D call TRBD1 (5 bases). In germline, CDR1 is LNHDA, CDR2 SQIVND (reference sequence). The V end was cut by 5 bases, the J end by 4 bases, with 8 bases between. The CDR3 has 12 residues.

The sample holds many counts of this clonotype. The CDR3, as DNA: TGCGCCAGCAGCTTGGGGCCTGTGAACACTGAAGCTTTCTTT. Translation gives CASSLGPVNTEAFF. V gene TRBV5-1 combines with J gene TRBJ1-1; unclear D gene. CDR3 length equals 14 residues. Germline V gene lookup returns CDR1 SGHRS and CDR2 YFSETQ. Between the trimmed V and J ends, which lost 0 bases and 0 bases, there was a span of 6 bases. The full variable domain, with the rest looked up from reference TRBV5-1 and TRBJ1-1, is KAGVTQTPRYLIKTRGQQVTLSCSPISGHRSVSWYQQTPGQGLQFLFEYFSETQRNKGNFPGRFSGRQFSNSRSEMNVSTLELGDSALYLCASSLGPVNTEAFFGQGTRLTVV.

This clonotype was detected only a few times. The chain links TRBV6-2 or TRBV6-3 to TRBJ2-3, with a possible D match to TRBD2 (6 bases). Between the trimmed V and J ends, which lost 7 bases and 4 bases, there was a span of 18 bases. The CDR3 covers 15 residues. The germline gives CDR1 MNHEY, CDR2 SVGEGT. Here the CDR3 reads CASTSGLHRADTQYF. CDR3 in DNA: TGTGCCAGCACTTCGGGACTTCACCGTGCAGATACGCAGTATTTT.

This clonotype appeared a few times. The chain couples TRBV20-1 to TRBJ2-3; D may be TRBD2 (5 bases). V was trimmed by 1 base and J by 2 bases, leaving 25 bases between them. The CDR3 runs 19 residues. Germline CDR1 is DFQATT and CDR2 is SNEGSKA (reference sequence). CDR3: CSARGIPPSERPNTDTQYF. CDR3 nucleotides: TGCAGTGCTAGAGGGATCCCCCCCAGTGAGCGGCCAAACACAGATACGCAGTATTTT.